The 8 T cell receptor beta chains below were found in one sample sequenced in a study of T cell responses to AZD1222 COVID-19 vaccine. Data came from immunoSEQ multiplex PCR; TCRdb stores just in-frame clones and leaves some out. The table lists about 150,000 clones, around 87% of them singletons, with just over 9% in the top ten. The sample was peripheral blood, taken 28 days after the second AZD1222 dose. These receptors were collected from an adult who received the AZD1222 COVID-19 vaccine.

The CDR3 bases are TGCGCCAGCAGCCCGGGACAGACCTACGAGCAGTACTTC. Its translation is CASSPGQTYEQYF. This sequence joins TRBV5-1 and TRBJ2-7, with 7 bases identical to TRBD1. Germline lookup yields CDR1 SGHRS and CDR2 YFSETQ. Trimming cost V 4 bases and J 2 bases; bases outside gene matches: 3. This CDR3 region has 13 residues. The full variable domain, with the rest looked up from reference TRBV5-1 and TRBJ2-7, is KAGVTQTPRYLIKTRGQQVTLSCSPISGHRSVSWYQQTPGQGLQFLFEYFSETQRNKGNFPGRFSGRQFSNSRSEMNVSTLELGDSALYLCASSPGQTYEQYFGPGTRLTVT.

This clone occurred once. This chain connects TRBV5-4 to TRBJ1-1; 7 bases align to TRBD1. Germline assignment: CDR1 SGHNT and CDR2 YYREEE (reference sequence). The CDR3 length is 15 residues. The J segment lost 4 bases and the V segment lost 1 base, leaving 7 bases of the junction unmatched. CDR3 sequence: CASSLPTGAGTEAFF. Written as DNA, the CDR3 is TGTGCCAGCAGCTTGCCCACAGGGGCGGGCACTGAAGCTTTCTTT.

The rearrangement links TRBV5-1 to TRBJ2-5; D is possibly TRBD1 (5 bases). Trimming stripped 0 bases from V and 5 bases from J, with 8 bases between. Germline V lookup: CDR1 SGHRS, CDR2 YFSETQ. CDR3 size: 13 residues. Written as DNA, the CDR3 is TGCGCCAGCAGCTTGGAAGGGGCCGAGACCCAGTACTTC. It specifies CASSLEGAETQYF. The full variable domain, rest sourced from reference TRBV5-1 and TRBJ2-5, is KAGVTQTPRYLIKTRGQQVTLSCSPISGHRSVSWYQQTPGQGLQFLFEYFSETQRNKGNFPGRFSGRQFSNSRSEMNVSTLELGDSALYLCASSLEGAETQYFGPGTRLLVL.

This chain uses TRBV19 with TRBJ1-1, with D possibly matching TRBD1 (6 bases). The CDR3 spans 13 residues. The V gene lost 5 bases and the J gene lost 3 bases, with 10 bases spanning the gap. CDR1 and CDR2 (germline): LNHDA, SQIVND (reference sequence). This CDR3 is CASSGQGYTEAFF. In nucleotides, the CDR3 is TGTGCCAGTAGTGGGCAGGGGTACACTGAAGCTTTCTTT.

This chain connects TRBV21-1 to TRBJ1-3. TRBV21-1 is described as a pseudogene. CDR3 length: 16 amino acids. The CDR3 sequence is CASSKRTGGSGNTIYF. Written as DNA, the CDR3 is TGTGCCAGCAGCAAACGCACAGGAGGGTCCGGAAACACCATATATTTT.

The chain links TRBV24-1 to TRBJ1-4, with D unresolved. The CDR3 contains 12 residues. CDR1 KGHDR and CDR2 SFDVKD come from the germline V gene. With 5 bases removed from V and 6 bases from J, the gap between germline ends came to 6 bases. The CDR3 region has the DNA TGTGCCACCAGTGGGGTAGATGAAAAACTGTTTTTT. Protein sequence: CATSGVDEKLFF.

The chain links TRBV6-4 to TRBJ2-6, with D maybe TRBD1 (6 bases). This CDR3 has 17 residues. Trimming left V 5 bases short and J 0 bases short, with 14 bases between. Germline V CDR1 and CDR2: MRHNA, SNTAGT. The CDR3: CASSLGGQSSGANVLTF. Written as DNA, the CDR3 is TGTGCCAGCAGTCTTGGGGGACAAAGCTCTGGGGCCAACGTCCTGACTTTC.

This chain links TRBV29-1 with TRBJ1-2; tentative D call: TRBD1 (5 bases). This CDR3 comprises 15 residues. Germline V CDR1 and CDR2: SQVTM, ANQGSEA. Trimming took off 6 bases at V and 5 bases at J, with 22 bases between the two ends. In nucleotides, the CDR3 is TGCAGCGTGGAGACTGGAGCCGGGACTGAGTATGGCTACACCTTC. Protein: CSVETGAGTEYGYTF.